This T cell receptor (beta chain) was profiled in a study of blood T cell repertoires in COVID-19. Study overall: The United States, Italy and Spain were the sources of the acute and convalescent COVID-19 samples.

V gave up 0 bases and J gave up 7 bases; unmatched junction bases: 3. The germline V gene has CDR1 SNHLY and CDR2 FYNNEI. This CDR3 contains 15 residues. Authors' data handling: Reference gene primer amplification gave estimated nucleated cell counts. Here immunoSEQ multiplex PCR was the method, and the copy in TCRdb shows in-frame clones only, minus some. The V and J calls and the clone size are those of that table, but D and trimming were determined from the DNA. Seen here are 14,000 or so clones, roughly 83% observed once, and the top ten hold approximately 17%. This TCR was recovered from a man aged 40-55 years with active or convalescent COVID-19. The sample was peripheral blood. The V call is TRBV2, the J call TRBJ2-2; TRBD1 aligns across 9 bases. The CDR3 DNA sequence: TGTGCCAGCAGTGAAGCCAGGACAGGGGACGGGGAGCTGTTTTTT. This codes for CASSEARTGDGELFF.